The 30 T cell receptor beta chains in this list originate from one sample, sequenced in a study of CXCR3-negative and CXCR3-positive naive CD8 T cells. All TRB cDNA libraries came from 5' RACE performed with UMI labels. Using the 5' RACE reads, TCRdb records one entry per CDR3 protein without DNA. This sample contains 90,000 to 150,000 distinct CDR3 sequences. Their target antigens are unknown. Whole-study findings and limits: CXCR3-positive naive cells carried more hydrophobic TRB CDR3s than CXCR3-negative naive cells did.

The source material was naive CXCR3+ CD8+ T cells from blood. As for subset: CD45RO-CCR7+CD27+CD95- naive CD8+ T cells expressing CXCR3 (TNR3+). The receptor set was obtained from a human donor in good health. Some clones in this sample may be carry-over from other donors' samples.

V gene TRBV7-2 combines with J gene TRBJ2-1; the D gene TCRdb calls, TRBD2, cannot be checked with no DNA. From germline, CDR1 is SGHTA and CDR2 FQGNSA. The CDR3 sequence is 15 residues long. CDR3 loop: CASSALAGGPNEQFF.

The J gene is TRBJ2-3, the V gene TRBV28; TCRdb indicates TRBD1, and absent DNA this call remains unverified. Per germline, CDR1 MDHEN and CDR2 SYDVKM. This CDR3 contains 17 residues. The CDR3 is CASSFSDRVPSTDTQYF.

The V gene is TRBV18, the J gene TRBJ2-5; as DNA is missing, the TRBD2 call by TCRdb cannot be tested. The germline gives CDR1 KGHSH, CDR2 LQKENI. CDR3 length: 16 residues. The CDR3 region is CASSVTSARDPETQYF.

The chain's CDR3 is CASSFEGLNTEAFF. The rearrangement uses TRBV7-9 and TRBJ1-1. Germline-derived CDR1 and CDR2 are SEHNR and FQNEAQ (reference sequence). The CDR3 runs 14 residues.

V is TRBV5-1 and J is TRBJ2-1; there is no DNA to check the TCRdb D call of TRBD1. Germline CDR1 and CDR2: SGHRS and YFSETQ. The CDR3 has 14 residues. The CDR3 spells CASSLWGAHNEQFF.

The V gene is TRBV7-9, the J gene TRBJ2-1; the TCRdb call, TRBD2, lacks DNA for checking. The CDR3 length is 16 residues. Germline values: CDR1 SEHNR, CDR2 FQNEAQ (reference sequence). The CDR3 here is CASSFKPGLDGNEQFF.

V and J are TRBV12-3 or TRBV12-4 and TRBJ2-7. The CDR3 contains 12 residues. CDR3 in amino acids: CASGIGSVEQYF.

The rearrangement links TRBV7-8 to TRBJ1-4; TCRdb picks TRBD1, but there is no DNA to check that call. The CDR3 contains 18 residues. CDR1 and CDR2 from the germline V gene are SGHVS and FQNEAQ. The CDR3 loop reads CASSTPSRGPSSNEKLFF.

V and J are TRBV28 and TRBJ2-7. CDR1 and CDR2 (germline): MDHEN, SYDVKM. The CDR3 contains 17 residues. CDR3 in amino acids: CASSSHKTGKSSYEQYF.

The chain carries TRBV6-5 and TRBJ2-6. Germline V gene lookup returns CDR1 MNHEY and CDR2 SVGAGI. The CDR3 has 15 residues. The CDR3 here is CASSVQLSGANVLTF.

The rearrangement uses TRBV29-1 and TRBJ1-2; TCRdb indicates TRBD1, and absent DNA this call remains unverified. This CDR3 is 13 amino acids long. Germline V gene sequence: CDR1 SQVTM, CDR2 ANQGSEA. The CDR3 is CSASTGNNYGYTF.

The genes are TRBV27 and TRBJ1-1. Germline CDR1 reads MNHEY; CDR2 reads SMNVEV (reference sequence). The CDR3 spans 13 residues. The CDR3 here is CASSSILNTEAFF.

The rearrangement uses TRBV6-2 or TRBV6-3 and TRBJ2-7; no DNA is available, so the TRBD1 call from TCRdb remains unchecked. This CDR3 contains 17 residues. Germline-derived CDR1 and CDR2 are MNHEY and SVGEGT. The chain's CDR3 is CASSETFGQPTPYEQYF.

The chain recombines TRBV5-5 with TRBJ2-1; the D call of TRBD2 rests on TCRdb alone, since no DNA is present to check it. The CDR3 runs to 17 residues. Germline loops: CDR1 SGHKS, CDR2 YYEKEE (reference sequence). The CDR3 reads CASSFQLLASSYNEQFF.

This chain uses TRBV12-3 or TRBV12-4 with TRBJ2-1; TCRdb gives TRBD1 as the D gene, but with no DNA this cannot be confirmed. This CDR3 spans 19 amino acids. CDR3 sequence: CASSDYGVWGSLVNNEQFF.

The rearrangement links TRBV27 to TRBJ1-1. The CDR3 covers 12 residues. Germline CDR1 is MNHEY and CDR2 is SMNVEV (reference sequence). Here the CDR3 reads CASSLPGTEAFF.

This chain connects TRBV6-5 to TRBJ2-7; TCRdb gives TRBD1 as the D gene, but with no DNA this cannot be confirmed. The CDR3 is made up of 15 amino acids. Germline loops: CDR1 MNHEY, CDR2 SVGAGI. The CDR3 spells CASSYSGTGLYEQYF.

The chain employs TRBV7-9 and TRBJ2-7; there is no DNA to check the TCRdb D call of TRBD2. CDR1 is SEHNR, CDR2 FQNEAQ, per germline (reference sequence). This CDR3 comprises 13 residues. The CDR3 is CASSPQPAVEQYF.

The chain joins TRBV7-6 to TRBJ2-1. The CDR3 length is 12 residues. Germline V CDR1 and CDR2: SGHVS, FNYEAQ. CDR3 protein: CASSTQINEQFF. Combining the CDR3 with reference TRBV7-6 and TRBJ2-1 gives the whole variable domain GAGVSQSPRYKVTKRGQDVALRCDPISGHVSLYWYRQALGQGPEFLTYFNYEAQQDKSGLPNDRFSAERPEGSISTLTIQRTEQRDSAMYRCASSTQINEQFFGPGTRLTVL.

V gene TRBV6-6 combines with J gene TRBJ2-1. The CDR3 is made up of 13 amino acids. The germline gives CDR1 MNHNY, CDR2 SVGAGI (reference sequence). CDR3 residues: CASSPMAFNEQFF.

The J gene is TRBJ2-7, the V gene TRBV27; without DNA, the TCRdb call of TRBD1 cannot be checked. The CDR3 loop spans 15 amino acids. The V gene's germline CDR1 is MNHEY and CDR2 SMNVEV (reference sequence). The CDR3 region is CASGLSIQGAYEQYF.

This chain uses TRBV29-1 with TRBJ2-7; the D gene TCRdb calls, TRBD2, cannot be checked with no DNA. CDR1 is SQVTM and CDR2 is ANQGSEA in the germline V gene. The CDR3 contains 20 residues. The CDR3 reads CSVQTRDIGLAGEYSYEQYF.

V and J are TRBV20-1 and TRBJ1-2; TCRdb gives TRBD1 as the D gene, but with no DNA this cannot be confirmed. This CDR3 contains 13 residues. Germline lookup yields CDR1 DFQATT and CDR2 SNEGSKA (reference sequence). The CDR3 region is CSAMGPGTAGYTF.

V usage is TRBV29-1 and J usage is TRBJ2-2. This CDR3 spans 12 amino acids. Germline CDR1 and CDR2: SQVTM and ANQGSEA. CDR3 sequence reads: CSVTANTGELFF.

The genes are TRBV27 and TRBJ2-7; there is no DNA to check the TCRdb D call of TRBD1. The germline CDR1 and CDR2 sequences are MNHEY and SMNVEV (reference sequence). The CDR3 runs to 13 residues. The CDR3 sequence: CASGQRDSYEQYF.

The CDR3 loop reads CASSLSSDARYYEQYF. The V and J genes are TRBV27 and TRBJ2-7; there is no DNA to check the TCRdb D call of TRBD2. Germline values: CDR1 MNHEY, CDR2 SMNVEV (reference sequence). The CDR3 has 16 residues.

The CDR3: CASSLGSDEKLFF. The rearrangement uses TRBV7-6 and TRBJ1-4. The germline V gene has CDR1 SGHVS and CDR2 FNYEAQ. This CDR3 contains 13 residues.

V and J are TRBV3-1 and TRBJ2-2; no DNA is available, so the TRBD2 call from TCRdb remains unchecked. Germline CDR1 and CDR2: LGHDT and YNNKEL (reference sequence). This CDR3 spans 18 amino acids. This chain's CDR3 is CASSQKMTGLAATGELFF.

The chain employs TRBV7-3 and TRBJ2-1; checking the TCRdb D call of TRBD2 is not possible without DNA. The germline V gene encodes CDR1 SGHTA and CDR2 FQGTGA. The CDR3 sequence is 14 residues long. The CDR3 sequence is CASSLVGLNNEQFF.

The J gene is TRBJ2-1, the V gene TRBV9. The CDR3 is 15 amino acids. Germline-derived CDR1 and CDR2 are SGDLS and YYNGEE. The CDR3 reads CASSVSSGPYNEQFF.